The 21 T cell receptor beta chains below come from one sample, sequenced in a study of PD-1 blockade in mismatch repair-deficient tumors. Only in-frame clones appear in the TCRdb table, and some are missing; sequencing was by immunoSEQ multiplex PCR. This table holds approximately 38,000 clones, roughly 77% found once. The material sequenced was peripheral blood, taken 4 weeks after starting pembrolizumab. The receptors originated from an adult with mismatch repair-deficient cancer.

V is TRBV6-1 and J is TRBJ2-1; 14 bases match TRBD2. With V trimmed by 8 bases and J by 9 bases, 9 bases remained unmatched. Germline V CDR1 and CDR2: MNHNS, SASEGT. This CDR3 has 15 residues. Here the CDR3 reads CASQRLAGGRGEQFF. CDR3 bases: TGTGCCAGCCAAAGACTAGCGGGAGGGAGGGGTGAGCAGTTCTTC.

This chain connects TRBV28 to TRBJ2-3; TRBD2 matches at 15 bases. The CDR3 runs to 15 residues. Germline trimming cut 3 bases from V and 6 bases from J; bases unmatched to any gene: 1. The germline V gene has CDR1 MDHEN and CDR2 SYDVKM. The chain's CDR3 is CASSFGTSGGDTQYF. DNA for the CDR3: TGTGCCAGCAGTTTTGGGACTAGCGGGGGGGATACGCAGTATTTT.

The chain links TRBV7-2 to TRBJ2-3; possible D gene TRBD2, 6 bases. This CDR3 comprises 15 residues. Between the trimmed V and J ends, which lost 4 bases and 0 bases, there was a span of 11 bases. Germline CDR1 is SGHTA and CDR2 is FQGNSA. CDR3 bases: TGTGCCAGCAGCTCGGGGACTCCTAGCACAGATACGCAGTATTTT. Translation: CASSSGTPSTDTQYF.

The chain employs TRBV6-6 and TRBJ2-5; D perhaps matches TRBD1 (6 bases). The length of the CDR3 is 13 residues. V dropped 5 bases and J dropped 5 bases, with 12 bases sitting between them. Germline lookup yields CDR1 MNHNY and CDR2 SVGAGI (reference sequence). This CDR3 is CASSLTGRETQYF. CDR3 sequence (DNA): TGTGCCAGCAGTCTTACAGGGCGGGAGACCCAGTACTTC.

A few counts support this clone. The V gene is TRBV6-5, the J gene TRBJ1-2; D gene uncertain. CDR1 is MNHEY and CDR2 is SVGAGI in the germline V gene. Trimming pared 6 bases from V and 6 bases from J, leaving 20 bases between. This CDR3 is built from 15 residues. The CDR3 DNA follows: TGTGCCAGCAGCGACGACGCAAGGAGGCGTGATGGCTACACCTTC. Translation gives CASSDDARRRDGYTF.

The rearrangement links TRBV2 to TRBJ2-1, with D tentatively TRBD2 (5 bases). Germline CDR1 and CDR2: SNHLY and FYNNEI. Trimming removed 7 bases from V and 3 bases from J, with 10 bases in between. CDR3 length equals 13 residues. The CDR3 sequence: CASTSSGYNEQFF. The CDR3 region has the DNA TGTGCCAGCACTAGCTCGGGCTACAATGAGCAGTTCTTC.

J is TRBJ1-2 and V is TRBV7-9; 8 bases agree with TRBD1. The germline V gene has CDR1 SEHNR and CDR2 FQNEAQ (reference sequence). V shed 5 bases and J 8 bases; nucleotides not matched to a gene: 10. The CDR3 sequence is 14 residues long. The CDR3 sequence is CASSALTGAGGYTF. In DNA form, the CDR3 reads TGTGCCAGCAGCGCACTGACAGGGGCTGGGGGCTACACCTTC. The full variable domain, with the rest looked up from reference TRBV7-9 and TRBJ1-2, is DTGVSQNPRHKITKRGQNVTFRCDPISEHNRLYWYRQTLGQGPEFLTYFQNEAQLEKSRLLSDRFSAERPKGSFSTLEIQRTEQGDSAMYLCASSALTGAGGYTFGSGTRLTVV.

The chain joins TRBV5-6 to TRBJ2-5; 10 nucleotides match TRBD2. There are 16 residues in the CDR3. Germline-derived CDR1 and CDR2 are SGHDT and YYEEEE. The V gene end was trimmed by 4 bases and the J gene end by 5 bases; junction bases not matched to a gene: 11. The CDR3 reads CASSPSAGLAMETQYF. DNA for the CDR3: TGTGCCAGCAGCCCCTCGGCGGGACTAGCGATGGAGACCCAGTACTTC.

The rearrangement links TRBV2 to TRBJ2-7; D is possibly TRBD1 or TRBD2 (7 bases each). V was trimmed by 1 base and J by 1 base, leaving 11 bases between them. Germline V lookup: CDR1 SNHLY, CDR2 FYNNEI. The CDR3 has 15 amino acids. CDR3 coding DNA: TGTGCCAGCAGTGAAGGGCAGGGGGGGTCCTACGAGCAGTACTTC. Translated, it gives CASSEGQGGSYEQYF.

The V call is TRBV10-3, the J call TRBJ2-1; 8 bases agree with TRBD2. J was trimmed by 5 bases and V by 0 bases; bases with no gene match: 9. The CDR3 covers 17 residues. Germline CDR1 ENHRY, CDR2 SYGVKD. In nucleotides, the CDR3 is TGTGCCATCAGTGAGTCGCAGGCTGGAGCGGGAGACAATGAGCAGTTCTTC. It codes for CAISESQAGAGDNEQFF.

The sample holds one count of this clone. V and J are TRBV5-4 and TRBJ2-1; D gene uncertain. Germline assignment: CDR1 SGHNT and CDR2 YYREEE (reference sequence). Trimming pared 5 bases from V and 9 bases from J, leaving 18 bases between. This CDR3 has 14 residues. CDR3 protein: CASRSRLVDGEQFF. DNA of the CDR3: TGTGCCAGCAGGAGCAGGCTAGTCGATGGTGAGCAGTTCTTC.

J is TRBJ2-1 and V is TRBV11-3; D unresolved. The CDR3 extends over 16 amino acids. CDR1 is SGHNT and CDR2 is YENEEA in the germline V gene. V shed 1 base and J shed 2 bases, with 12 bases lying between them. In DNA, the CDR3 is TGTGCCAGCAGCTTAGCAGACGGGTTCACCTACAATGAGCAGTTCTTC. Translation gives CASSLADGFTYNEQFF.

There are a few counts of this clone. This chain connects TRBV19 to TRBJ1-4; D gene unclear. Trimming pared 3 bases from V and 8 bases from J, leaving 22 bases between. This CDR3 has 17 amino acids. CDR1 is LNHDA, CDR2 SQIVND, per germline (reference sequence). The CDR3 loop reads CASSMGVLGLLQEKLFF. The DNA of the CDR3 is TGTGCCAGTAGTATGGGCGTGCTCGGCCTCCTTCAGGAAAAACTGTTTTTT.

The chain employs TRBV19 and TRBJ2-3; D unresolved. V gave up 5 bases and J gave up 1 base, with 13 bases separating them. Germline CDR1 and CDR2: LNHDA and SQIVND (reference sequence). There are 15 residues in the CDR3. The CDR3 protein is CASSRRVSGTDTQYF. The CDR3 bases are TGTGCCAGTAGTCGAAGGGTGTCTGGCACAGATACGCAGTATTTT.

The chain uses TRBV4-3 and TRBJ2-7; D gene unclear. This CDR3 is 11 amino acids long. Germline-derived CDR1 and CDR2 are LGHNA and YSLEER. Trimming cost V 2 bases and J 6 bases, with 5 bases left between them. CDR3 sequence reads: CASSQLREQYF. CDR3 sequence (DNA): TGCGCCAGCAGCCAACTACGCGAGCAGTACTTC.

The gene calls are TRBV4-1 and TRBJ2-3; 7 bases align to TRBD1. V gave up 6 bases and J gave up 4 bases; unmatched junction bases: 4. Germline assignment: CDR1 MGHRA and CDR2 YSYEKL. This CDR3 region has 13 residues. CDR3 in amino acids: CASSETGADTQYF. CDR3 DNA sequence: TGCGCCAGCAGTGAAACAGGGGCAGATACGCAGTATTTT.

J is TRBJ2-5 and V is TRBV7-2; maybe TRBD2 (5 bases). V was shortened by 6 bases and J by 4 bases, with 21 bases between the two germline ends. The CDR3 runs 16 residues. The germline CDR1 and CDR2 sequences are SGHTA and FQGNSA. The CDR3 DNA reads TGTGCCAGCAGAATACTTAATCTGCCGAGCGGAGAGACCCAGTACTTC. Protein sequence: CASRILNLPSGETQYF. Drawing the rest from reference TRBV7-2 and TRBJ2-5, the complete variable domain is GAGVSQSPSNKVTEKGKDVELRCDPISGHTALYWYRQSLGQGLEFLIYFQGNSAPDKSGLPSDRFSAERTGGSVSTLTIQRTQQEDSAVYLCASRILNLPSGETQYFGPGTRLLVL.

The rearrangement links TRBV5-5 to TRBJ2-7; TRBD1 matches 9 bases. CDR3 length: 15 residues. Losses at the gene ends were 1 base for V and 5 bases for J; bases not matched to a gene: 7. CDR1 is SGHKS and CDR2 is YYEKEE in the germline V gene (reference sequence). The CDR3 coding sequence is TGTGCCAGCAGCTTGACCGGGACAGGGAATGACGAGCAGTACTTC. Translation gives CASSLTGTGNDEQYF.

This rearrangement joins TRBV7-9 to TRBJ2-7, with D maybe TRBD2 (5 bases). The CDR3 runs 16 residues. V lost 5 bases to trimming and J lost 3 bases, with 20 bases between them. Germline V gene data show CDR1 as SEHNR and CDR2 as FQNEAQ (reference sequence). CDR3 coding DNA: TGTGCCAGCAGCCCTTACCCGGGAAGACGATTCTACGAGCAGTACTTC. Its translation: CASSPYPGRRFYEQYF. The variable domain in full, completed from reference TRBV7-9 and TRBJ2-7, reads DTGVSQNPRHKITKRGQNVTFRCDPISEHNRLYWYRQTLGQGPEFLTYFQNEAQLEKSRLLSDRFSAERPKGSFSTLEIQRTEQGDSAMYLCASSPYPGRRFYEQYFGPGTRLTVT.

The count of this clone is one. V and J are TRBV6-5 and TRBJ1-1; D might be TRBD1 (6 bases). The CDR3 spans 13 residues. CDR1 MNHEY and CDR2 SVGAGI come from the germline V gene. Trimming cost V 10 bases and J 5 bases, with 17 bases left between them. The CDR3 coding sequence is TGTGCCACTCGGTCGGGGGGCGGGACTGAAGCTTTCTTT. Translation gives CATRSGGGTEAFF.

This sequence joins TRBV4-3 and TRBJ1-4, with D uncertain. Germline CDR1 reads LGHNA; CDR2 reads YSLEER. Trimming removed 0 bases from V and 4 bases from J, with 12 bases in between. The CDR3 runs 16 residues. As DNA, the CDR3 is TGCGCCAGCAGCCAAGAGGGATCCGTCTATAATGAAAAACTGTTTTTT. Translation gives CASSQEGSVYNEKLFF.